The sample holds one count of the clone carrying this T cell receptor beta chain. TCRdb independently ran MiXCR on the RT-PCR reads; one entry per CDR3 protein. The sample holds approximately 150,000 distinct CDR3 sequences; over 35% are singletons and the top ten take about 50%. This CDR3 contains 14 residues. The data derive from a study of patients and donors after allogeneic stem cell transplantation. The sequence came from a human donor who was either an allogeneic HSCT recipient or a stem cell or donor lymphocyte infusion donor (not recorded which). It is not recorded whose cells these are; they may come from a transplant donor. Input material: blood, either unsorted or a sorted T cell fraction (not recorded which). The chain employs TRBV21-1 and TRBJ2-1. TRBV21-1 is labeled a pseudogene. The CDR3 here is CASSSGCGYNEQFF. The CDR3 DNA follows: TGTGCCAGCAGCAGCGGTTGTGGATACAATGAGCAGTTCTTC.